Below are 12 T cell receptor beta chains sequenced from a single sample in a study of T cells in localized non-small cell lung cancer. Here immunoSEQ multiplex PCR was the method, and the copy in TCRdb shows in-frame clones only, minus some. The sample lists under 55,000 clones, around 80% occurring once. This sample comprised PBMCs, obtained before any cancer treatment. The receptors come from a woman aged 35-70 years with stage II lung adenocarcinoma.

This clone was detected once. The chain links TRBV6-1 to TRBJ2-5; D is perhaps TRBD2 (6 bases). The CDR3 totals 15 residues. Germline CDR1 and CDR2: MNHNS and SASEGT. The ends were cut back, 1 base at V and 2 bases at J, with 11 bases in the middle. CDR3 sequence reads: CASSEGLAEQETQYF. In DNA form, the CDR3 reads TGTGCCAGCAGTGAAGGTTTAGCGGAGCAAGAGACCCAGTACTTC.

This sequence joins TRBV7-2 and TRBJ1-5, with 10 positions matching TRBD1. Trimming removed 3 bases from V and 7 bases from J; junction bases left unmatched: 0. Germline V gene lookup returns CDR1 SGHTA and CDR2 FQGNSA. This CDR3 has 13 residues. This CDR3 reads CASSLTGGQPQHF. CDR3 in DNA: TGTGCCAGCAGCTTGACAGGGGGCCAGCCCCAGCATTTT.

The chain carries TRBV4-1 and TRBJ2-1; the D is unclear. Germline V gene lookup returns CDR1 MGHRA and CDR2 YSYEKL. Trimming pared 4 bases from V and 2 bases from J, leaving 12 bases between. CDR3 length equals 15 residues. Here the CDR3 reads CASSRRVITYNEQFF. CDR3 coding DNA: TGCGCCAGCAGCCGCCGGGTCATAACCTACAATGAGCAGTTCTTC.

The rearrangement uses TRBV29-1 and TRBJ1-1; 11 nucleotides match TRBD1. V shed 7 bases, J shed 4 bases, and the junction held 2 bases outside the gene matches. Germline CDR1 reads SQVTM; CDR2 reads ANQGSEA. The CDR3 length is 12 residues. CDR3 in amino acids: CSGGTGGTEAFF. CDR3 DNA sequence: TGCAGCGGTGGGACAGGGGGCACTGAAGCTTTCTTT.

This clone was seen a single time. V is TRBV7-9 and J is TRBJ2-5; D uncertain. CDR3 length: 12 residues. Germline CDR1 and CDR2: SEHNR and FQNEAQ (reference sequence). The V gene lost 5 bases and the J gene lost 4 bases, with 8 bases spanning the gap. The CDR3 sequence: CASSINIETQYF. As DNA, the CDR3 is TGTGCCAGCAGCATAAATATAGAGACCCAGTACTTC.

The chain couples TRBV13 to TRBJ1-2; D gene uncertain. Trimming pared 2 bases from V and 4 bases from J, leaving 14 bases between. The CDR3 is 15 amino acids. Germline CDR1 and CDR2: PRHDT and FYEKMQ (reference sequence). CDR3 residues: CASSLRGGLGYGYTF. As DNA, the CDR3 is TGTGCCAGCAGCTTACGGGGTGGGTTGGGCTATGGCTACACCTTC.

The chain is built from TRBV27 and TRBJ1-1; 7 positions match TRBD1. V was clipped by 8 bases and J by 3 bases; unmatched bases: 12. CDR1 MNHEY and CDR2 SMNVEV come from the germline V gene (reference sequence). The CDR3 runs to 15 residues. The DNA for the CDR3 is TGTGCCAGCTGGGGACAGCCTCCCGGCGACACTGAAGCTTTCTTT. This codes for CASWGQPPGDTEAFF.

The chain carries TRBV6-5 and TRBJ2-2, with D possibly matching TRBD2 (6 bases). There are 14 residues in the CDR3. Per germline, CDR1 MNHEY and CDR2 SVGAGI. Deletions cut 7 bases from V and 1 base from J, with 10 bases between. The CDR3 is CASKEGGNTGELFF. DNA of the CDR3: TGTGCCAGCAAGGAGGGAGGGAACACCGGGGAGCTGTTTTTT.

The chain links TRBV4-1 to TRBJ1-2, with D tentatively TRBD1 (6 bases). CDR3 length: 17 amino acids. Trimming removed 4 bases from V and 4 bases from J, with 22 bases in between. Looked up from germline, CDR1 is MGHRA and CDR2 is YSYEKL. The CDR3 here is CASSPQSSGQPPYGYTF. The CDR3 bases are TGCGCCAGCAGCCCTCAATCCTCCGGACAGCCTCCCTATGGCTACACCTTC.

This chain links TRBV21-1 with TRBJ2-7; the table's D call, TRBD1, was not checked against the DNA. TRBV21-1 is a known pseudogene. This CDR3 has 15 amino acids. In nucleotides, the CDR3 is TGTGCCAGCAGCCCCGGTTGGGACAGAGCCTCCCTGGGGTACTTC. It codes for CASSPGWDRASLGYF.

Here the CDR3 DNA reads TGTGCCAGCAGTGAAGCGCTGACCCGGGGATCTTTCTTT. Translated, it gives CASSEALTRGSFF. The chain uses TRBV6-1 and TRBJ1-1; D remains unclear. The CDR3 loop spans 13 amino acids. V lost 0 bases and J 12 bases, leaving 14 bases between the germline ends. Germline V gene lookup returns CDR1 MNHNS and CDR2 SASEGT.

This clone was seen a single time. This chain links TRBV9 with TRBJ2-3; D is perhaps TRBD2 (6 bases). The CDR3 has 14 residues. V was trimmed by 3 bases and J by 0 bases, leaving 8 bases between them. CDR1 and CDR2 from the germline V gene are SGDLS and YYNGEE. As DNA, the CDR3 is TGTGCCAGCAGCGCCCGGGGGAGCACAGATACGCAGTATTTT. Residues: CASSARGSTDTQYF.